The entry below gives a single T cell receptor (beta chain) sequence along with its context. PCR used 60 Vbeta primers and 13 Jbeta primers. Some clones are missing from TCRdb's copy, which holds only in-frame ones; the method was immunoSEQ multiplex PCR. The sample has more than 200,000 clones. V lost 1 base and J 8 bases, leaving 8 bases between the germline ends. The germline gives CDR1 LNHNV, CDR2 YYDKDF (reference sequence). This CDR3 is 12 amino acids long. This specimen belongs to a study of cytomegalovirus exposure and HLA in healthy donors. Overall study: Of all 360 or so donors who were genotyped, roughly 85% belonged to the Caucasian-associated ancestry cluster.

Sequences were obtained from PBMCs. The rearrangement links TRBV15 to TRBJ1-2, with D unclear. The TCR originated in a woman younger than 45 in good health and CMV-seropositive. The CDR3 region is CATSRALSGYTF. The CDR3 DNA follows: TGTGCCACCAGCAGAGCCCTCTCCGGCTACACCTTC.